This entry describes one T cell receptor (beta chain). This entry comes from a study of early T cells in non-severe SARS-CoV-2 infection. Germline CDR1 is SGHRS and CDR2 is YFSETQ. There are 16 residues in the CDR3. Deletions cut 4 bases from V and 3 bases from J, with 17 bases between. TCRdb itself ran the 5' RACE reads through MiXCR, one entry per CDR3 protein. The data hold roughly 47,000 distinct CDR3 sequences, with around 23% observed a single time. V and J are TRBV5-1 and TRBJ1-3; D is unresolved. The sample here was whole blood, taken at baseline. The clonotype comes from an adult who was a healthcare worker with PCR-confirmed SARS-CoV-2 infection or an uninfected control (not recorded which). The CDR3 loop is CASSLDPPGNGNTIYF. The CDR3 region has the DNA TGCGCCAGCAGCCTAGATCCTCCGGGGAATGGAAACACCATATATTTT.